This T cell receptor (beta chain) was obtained from a study of sequential checkpoint blockade in melanoma. As for the study in general: Maintenance nivolumab came after either treatment sequence.

The treatment denotes: randomized to nivolumab then ipilimumab (arm A) or the reverse (arm B). Patients had received no earlier DNA-damaging chemotherapy. From thawed PBMCs, live CD3+CD8+ cells negative for CD19 and CD56 were sorted. The table came from immunoSEQ multiplex PCR; TCRdb's copy has only in-frame clones and leaves some out. Among about 27,000 clones, roughly 80% were seen once, and the ten largest hold roughly 15%. V trimming: 6 bases; J trimming: 4 bases; junction bases outside the gene matches: 12. This CDR3 has 15 amino acids. The germline CDR1 and CDR2 sequences are GTSNPN and SVGIG (reference sequence).

J is TRBJ1-2 and V is TRBV30; the match to TRBD1 covers 9 bases. The sample in question was CD8+ T cells sorted from blood (inferred from file names), obtained from a patient given nivolumab and ipilimumab in sequence. The TCR comes from a human donor with melanoma. Written as DNA, the CDR3 is TGTGCCTGCCCGATCCGGGACAGGGCTTCCTATGGCTACACCTTC. Its protein product is CACPIRDRASYGYTF.